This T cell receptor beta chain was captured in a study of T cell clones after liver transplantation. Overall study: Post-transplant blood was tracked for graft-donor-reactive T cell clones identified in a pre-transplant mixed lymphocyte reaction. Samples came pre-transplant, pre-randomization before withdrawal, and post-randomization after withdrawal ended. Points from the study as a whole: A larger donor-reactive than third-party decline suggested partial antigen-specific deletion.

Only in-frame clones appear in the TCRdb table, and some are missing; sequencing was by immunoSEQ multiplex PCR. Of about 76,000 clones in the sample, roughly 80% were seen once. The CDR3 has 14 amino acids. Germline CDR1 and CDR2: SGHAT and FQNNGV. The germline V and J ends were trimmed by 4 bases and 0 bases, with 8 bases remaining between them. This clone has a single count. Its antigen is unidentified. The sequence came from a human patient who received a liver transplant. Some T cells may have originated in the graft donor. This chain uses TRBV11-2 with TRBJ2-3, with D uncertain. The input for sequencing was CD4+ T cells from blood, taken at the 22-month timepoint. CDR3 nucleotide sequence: TGTGCCAGCAGCTCAAGACCCAGCACAGATACGCAGTATTTT. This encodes CASSSRPSTDTQYF.